These 21 T cell receptor beta chains originate from one sample sequenced in a study of OX40 agonist ivuxolimab in advanced cancers. TCRdb's copy holds only in-frame clones and misses some; the assay was immunoSEQ multiplex PCR. This table holds roughly 100,000 clones, about 90% found once. Source: CD4+ or CD8+ T cells sorted from blood, taken in a trial of the OX40 agonist ivuxolimab. These TCRs come from an adult with an advanced solid tumor such as melanoma, head and neck, liver or kidney cancer.

The chain uses TRBV5-1 and TRBJ2-3; no firm D call. Per the germline V gene, CDR1 is SGHRS and CDR2 is YFSETQ. Trimming took off 0 bases at V and 2 bases at J, with 7 bases between the two ends. The CDR3 runs 14 residues. CDR3 in amino acids: CASSLALHTDTQYF. The CDR3 DNA reads as TGCGCCAGCAGCTTGGCCCTCCACACAGATACGCAGTATTTT.

The chain has TRBV15 and TRBJ1-4; D is unclear. Trimming stripped 3 bases from V and 8 bases from J, with 4 bases between. This CDR3 has 11 amino acids. In germline, CDR1 is LNHNV, CDR2 YYDKDF (reference sequence). The CDR3 loop is CATSSFEKLFF. The CDR3 DNA follows: TGTGCCACCAGCAGTTTCGAAAAACTGTTTTTT.

The chain recombines TRBV7-2 with TRBJ2-3, with 14 bases aligning to TRBD2. After removal of 4 bases from V and 3 bases from J, the junction contained 9 bases not matched to a gene. The CDR3 is made up of 18 amino acids. Germline V gives CDR1 SGHTA, CDR2 FQGNSA. This CDR3 is CASSSTPRTSGRTDTQYF. DNA of the CDR3: TGTGCCAGCAGCTCAACTCCCCGGACTAGCGGGAGGACAGATACGCAGTATTTT.

The chain couples TRBV5-4 to TRBJ2-6; D is possibly TRBD1 (6 bases). The CDR3 is 18 amino acids. CDR1 is SGHNT and CDR2 is YYREEE in the germline V gene (reference sequence). V shed 4 bases and J shed 0 bases, with 17 bases lying between them. The CDR3 reads CASSRQATPISGANVLTF. CDR3 DNA: TGTGCCAGCAGCAGACAGGCTACGCCGATCTCTGGGGCCAACGTCCTGACTTTC.

The chain links TRBV29-1 to TRBJ2-7, with 9 bases that match TRBD2. This CDR3 is built from 14 residues. J gave up 3 bases and V 2 bases, and 5 bases lay outside the gene matches. Per the germline V gene, CDR1 is SQVTM and CDR2 is ANQGSEA. This CDR3 is CSVERAGGIYEQYF. In DNA, the CDR3 is TGCAGCGTTGAACGAGCGGGAGGTATCTACGAGCAGTACTTC.

The chain combines TRBV6-5 with TRBJ1-6; D call uncertain. The CDR3 totals 13 residues. The ends were cut back, 2 bases at V and 11 bases at J, with 10 bases in the middle. CDR1 MNHEY and CDR2 SVGAGI come from the germline V gene. Here the CDR3 reads CASSYTLRAPLHF. Here the CDR3 DNA reads TGTGCCAGCAGTTACACTTTGAGGGCACCCCTCCACTTT.

V is TRBV19 and J is TRBJ1-6; 7 bases agree with TRBD1. J was trimmed by 7 bases and V by 3 bases; bases with no gene match: 3. The CDR3 has 14 amino acids. Germline CDR1 and CDR2: LNHDA and SQIVND (reference sequence). The CDR3 here is CASSIRDRNSPLHF. Written as DNA, the CDR3 is TGTGCCAGTAGTATCCGGGACAGAAATTCACCCCTCCACTTT.

Remarks on this clone: At one of its ends the junction is not consistent with the germline gene, which may arise from a read error. For the CDR3, the DNA is TGTGCTAGCAGCTTAGGGACAGGTAACAAAGAGACCCAGTACTTC. Translated: CASSLGTGNKETQYF. The chain joins TRBV7-7 to TRBJ2-5; the match to TRBD1 covers 8 bases. The CDR3 totals 15 residues. Germline assignment: CDR1 SSHAT and CDR2 FNYEAQ (reference sequence).

CDR3 DNA sequence: TGTGCCAGCAGCTTATTAACGGCAGCCATAACCGGGGAGCTGTTTTTT. Its translation: CASSLLTAAITGELFF. V gene TRBV7-2 combines with J gene TRBJ2-2; D uncertain. CDR1 is SGHTA, CDR2 FQGNSA, per germline. This CDR3 is 16 amino acids long. With 2 bases removed from V and 5 bases from J, the gap between germline ends came to 15 bases.

The V and J genes are TRBV30 and TRBJ2-4; D perhaps matches TRBD1 (6 bases). CDR1 and CDR2 from the germline V gene are GTSNPN and SVGIG (reference sequence). The CDR3 loop spans 14 amino acids. Between the trimmed V and J ends, which lost 4 bases and 10 bases, there was a span of 20 bases. The CDR3 region has the DNA TGTGCCTGGACCCCCGGGCTCGGACAGCCGATTCAGTACTTC. Translating it yields CAWTPGLGQPIQYF.

The chain uses TRBV30 and TRBJ1-5; unclear D gene. The CDR3 runs 16 residues. V was pared by 1 base and J by 3 bases, with 16 bases between. The germline CDR1 and CDR2 sequences are GTSNPN and SVGIG (reference sequence). CDR3 amino acids: CAWSGVIRGVNQPQHF. The CDR3 bases are TGTGCCTGGAGTGGCGTAATTCGAGGAGTCAATCAGCCCCAGCATTTT.

This chain joins TRBV19 and TRBJ1-2; 8 bases match TRBD1. The CDR3 consists of 17 residues. CDR1 and CDR2 from the germline V gene are LNHDA and SQIVND (reference sequence). The V segment lost 7 bases and the J segment 8 bases; nucleotides outside the gene matches: 21. The CDR3 loop is CASNPQLADRGARGYTF. DNA for the CDR3: TGTGCCAGTAATCCCCAACTCGCCGACAGGGGCGCGAGAGGCTACACCTTC. Full variable domain (missing parts from reference TRBV19 and TRBJ1-2): DGGITQSPKYLFRKEGQNVTLSCEQNLNHDAMYWYRQDPGQGLRLIYYSQIVNDFQKGDIAEGYSVSREKKESFPLTVTSAQKNPTAFYLCASNPQLADRGARGYTFGSGTRLTVV.

The J gene is TRBJ2-1, the V gene TRBV7-3; D uncertain. The germline CDR1 and CDR2 sequences are SGHTA and FQGTGA. Trimming shortened V by 1 base and J by 3 bases, and 16 bases separated the two germline ends. CDR3 length: 17 residues. DNA of the CDR3: TGTGCCAGCAGCTTAATTGGTAACTCCCTTTACTACAATGAGCAGTTCTTC. Encoded protein: CASSLIGNSLYYNEQFF.

The chain employs TRBV5-5 and TRBJ1-2; maybe TRBD1 (6 bases). CDR3 size: 18 residues. V gave up 6 bases and J gave up 0 bases, with 24 bases separating them. Germline V gives CDR1 SGHKS, CDR2 YYEKEE (reference sequence). The CDR3 DNA reads as TGTGCCAGCATCTCAAACCCCCTTGTGACAGGAGCTAACTATGGCTACACCTTC. It encodes CASISNPLVTGANYGYTF.

In its sample, this clone was seen a few times. V gene TRBV7-2 combines with J gene TRBJ2-5, with 12 bases that match TRBD2. CDR1 is SGHTA and CDR2 is FQGNSA in the germline V gene. With 2 bases clipped from V and 4 bases from J, the junction kept 5 bases outside the gene matches. This CDR3 contains 16 residues. CDR3 in DNA: TGTGCCAGCAGCTTATGGGTGGGACTAGCGGGAGAGACCCAGTACTTC. Translation: CASSLWVGLAGETQYF.

V is TRBV28 and J is TRBJ2-7, with 10 bases lining up with TRBD2. The germline V gene encodes CDR1 MDHEN and CDR2 SYDVKM. V lost 7 bases, J lost 1 base, and 10 bases stayed unmatched. The CDR3 is 16 amino acids. CDR3 nucleotides: TGTGCCAGCACCTTACGGGCTAGCGGGAGTTCCTACGAGCAGTACTTC. Translated, it gives CASTLRASGSSYEQYF. Full variable domain (rest looked up from reference TRBV28 and TRBJ2-7): DVKVTQSSRYLVKRTGEKVFLECVQDMDHENMFWYRQDPGLGLRLIYFSYDVKMKEKGDIPEGYSVSREKKERFSLILESASTNQTSMYLCASTLRASGSSYEQYFGPGTRLTVT.

This clone was seen a single time. V is TRBV16 and J is TRBJ1-1; D is undetermined. V lost 0 bases, J lost 5 bases, and 10 bases lay in between. Germline V gene lookup returns CDR1 KGHSY and CDR2 FQNENV. This CDR3 is built from 14 residues. CDR3 protein: CASSQSNSRTEAFF. The CDR3 DNA reads as TGTGCCAGCAGCCAATCGAACAGTCGGACTGAAGCTTTCTTT.

This chain joins TRBV19 and TRBJ2-1; tentatively, D is TRBD1 (6 bases). CDR1 and CDR2 (germline): LNHDA, SQIVND (reference sequence). The CDR3 has 15 amino acids. V was trimmed by 7 bases and J by 9 bases, leaving 22 bases between them. The CDR3 loop reads CASTIGPGAKVEQFF. The CDR3 nucleotides are TGTGCCAGTACCATCGGGCCAGGGGCAAAGGTTGAGCAGTTCTTC. Filled out from reference TRBV19 and TRBJ2-1, the complete variable domain reads DGGITQSPKYLFRKEGQNVTLSCEQNLNHDAMYWYRQDPGQGLRLIYYSQIVNDFQKGDIAEGYSVSREKKESFPLTVTSAQKNPTAFYLCASTIGPGAKVEQFFGPGTRLTVL.

This clone appeared once. This chain connects TRBV20-1 to TRBJ1-2; D ambiguous. In germline, CDR1 is DFQATT, CDR2 SNEGSKA (reference sequence). The V and J ends lost 3 bases and 0 bases respectively, with 2 bases between them. This CDR3 contains 11 residues. In DNA, the CDR3 is TGCAGTGCTAGTCCTAACTATGGCTACACCTTC. This codes for CSASPNYGYTF.

The chain has TRBV23-1 and TRBJ2-7, with TRBD1 matching 8 bases. Being an ORF, TRBV23-1 has a function that is uncertain. This CDR3 comprises 17 residues. V was pared by 0 bases and J by 2 bases, with 9 bases of the junction left unmatched. For the CDR3, the DNA is TGCGCCAGCAGTCAATCGCCCCACTCACAGGGGGCCTACGAGCAGTACTTC. This sequence encodes CASSQSPHSQGAYEQYF.

The chain's CDR3 is CASSPTNEKLFF. CDR3 DNA: TGTGCCAGCTCACCAACTAATGAAAAACTGTTTTTT. The gene calls are TRBV18 and TRBJ1-4; D gene uncertain. The germline CDR1 and CDR2 sequences are KGHSH and LQKENI. CDR3 size: 12 residues. V was pared by 2 bases and J by 2 bases, with 0 bases between.